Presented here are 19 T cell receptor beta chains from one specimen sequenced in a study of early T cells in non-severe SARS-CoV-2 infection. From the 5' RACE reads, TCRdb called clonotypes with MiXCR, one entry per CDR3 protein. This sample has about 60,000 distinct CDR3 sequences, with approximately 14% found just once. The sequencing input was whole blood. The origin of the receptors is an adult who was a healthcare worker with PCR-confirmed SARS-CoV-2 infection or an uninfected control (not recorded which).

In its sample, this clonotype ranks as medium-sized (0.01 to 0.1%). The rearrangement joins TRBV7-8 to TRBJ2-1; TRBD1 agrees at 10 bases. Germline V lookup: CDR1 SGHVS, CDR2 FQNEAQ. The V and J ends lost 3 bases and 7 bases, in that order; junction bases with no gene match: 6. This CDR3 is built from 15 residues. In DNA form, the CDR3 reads TGTGCCAGCAGCTTGGGACAGGGGTTGGTGAATGAGCAGTTCTTC. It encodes CASSLGQGLVNEQFF. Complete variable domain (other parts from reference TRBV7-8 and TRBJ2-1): GAGVSQSPRYKVAKRGQDVALRCDPISGHVSLFWYQQALGQGPEFLTYFQNEAQLDKSGLPSDRFFAERPEGSVSTLKIQRTQQEDSAVYLCASSLGQGLVNEQFFGPGTRLTVL.

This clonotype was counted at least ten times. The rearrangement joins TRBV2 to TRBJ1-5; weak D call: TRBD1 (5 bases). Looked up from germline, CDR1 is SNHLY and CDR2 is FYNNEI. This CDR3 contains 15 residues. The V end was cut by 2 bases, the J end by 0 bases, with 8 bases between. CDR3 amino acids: CASSEPGYSNQPQHF. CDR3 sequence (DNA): TGTGCCAGCAGTGAACCAGGGTATAGCAATCAGCCCCAGCATTTT.

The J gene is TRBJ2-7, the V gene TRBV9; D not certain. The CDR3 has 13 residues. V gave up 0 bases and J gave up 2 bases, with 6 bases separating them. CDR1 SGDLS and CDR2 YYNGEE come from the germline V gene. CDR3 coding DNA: TGTGCCAGCAGCGTAGCCCCCCCCTACGAGCAGTACTTC. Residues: CASSVAPPYEQYF. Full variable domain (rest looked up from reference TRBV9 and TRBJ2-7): DSGVTQTPKHLITATGQRVTLRCSPRSGDLSVYWYQQSLDQGLQFLIQYYNGEERAKGNILERFSAQQFPDLHSELNLSSLELGDSALYFCASSVAPPYEQYFGPGTRLTVT.

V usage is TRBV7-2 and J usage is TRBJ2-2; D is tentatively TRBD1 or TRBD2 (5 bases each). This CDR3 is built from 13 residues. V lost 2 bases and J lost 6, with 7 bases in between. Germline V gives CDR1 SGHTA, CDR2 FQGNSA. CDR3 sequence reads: CASSLLGAGELFF. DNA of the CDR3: TGTGCCAGCAGCTTACTGGGGGCCGGGGAGCTGTTTTTT.

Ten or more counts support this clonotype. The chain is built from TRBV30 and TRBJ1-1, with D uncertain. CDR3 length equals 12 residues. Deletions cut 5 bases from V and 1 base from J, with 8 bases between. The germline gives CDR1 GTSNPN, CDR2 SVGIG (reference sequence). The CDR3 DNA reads TGTGCCTGGGGCAGATCGAACACTGAAGCTTTCTTT. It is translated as CAWGRSNTEAFF.

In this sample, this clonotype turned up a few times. The CDR3 reads CAISEQFF. In nucleotides, the CDR3 is TGTGCCATCAGTGAGCAGTTCTTC. The chain is built from TRBV10-3 and TRBJ2-1; D remains ambiguous. CDR3 size: 8 residues. The germline CDR1 and CDR2 sequences are ENHRY and SYGVKD. Deletions cut 2 bases from V and 13 bases from J, with 0 bases between.

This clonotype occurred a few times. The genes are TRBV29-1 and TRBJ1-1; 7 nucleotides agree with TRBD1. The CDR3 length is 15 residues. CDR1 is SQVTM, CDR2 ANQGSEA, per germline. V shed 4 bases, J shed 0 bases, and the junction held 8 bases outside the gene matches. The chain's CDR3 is CSVGEGANMNTEAFF. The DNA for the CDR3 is TGCAGCGTTGGCGAGGGGGCAAACATGAACACTGAAGCTTTCTTT.

The CDR3: CSVAGLTEVGYEQYF. CDR3 bases: TGCAGCGTTGCGGGGCTGACAGAGGTGGGCTACGAGCAGTACTTC. V usage is TRBV29-1 and J usage is TRBJ2-7; tentatively, D is TRBD1 or TRBD2 (5 bases each). The CDR3 covers 15 residues. Trimming left V 4 bases short and J 3 bases short, with 19 bases between. Per germline, CDR1 SQVTM and CDR2 ANQGSEA.

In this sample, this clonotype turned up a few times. CDR3 protein: CASSFSYRGAQETQYF. CDR3 nucleotides: TGTGCCAGCAGCTTCTCCTATCGGGGGGCCCAAGAGACCCAGTACTTC. The chain joins TRBV13 to TRBJ2-5; D is possibly TRBD2 (7 bases). The germline V and J ends were trimmed by 3 bases and 1 base, with 15 bases remaining between them. Germline assignment: CDR1 PRHDT and CDR2 FYEKMQ (reference sequence). CDR3 length equals 16 residues.

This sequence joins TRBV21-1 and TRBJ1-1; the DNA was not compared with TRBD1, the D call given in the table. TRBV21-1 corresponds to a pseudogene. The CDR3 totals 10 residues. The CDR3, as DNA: TGTGCCAGTGTCCCCCCTGAAGCTTTCTTT. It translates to CASVPPEAFF.

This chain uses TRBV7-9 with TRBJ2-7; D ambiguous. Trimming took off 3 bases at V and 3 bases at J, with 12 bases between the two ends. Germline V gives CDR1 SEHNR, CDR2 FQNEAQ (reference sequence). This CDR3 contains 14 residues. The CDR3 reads CASSLGSKSYEQYF. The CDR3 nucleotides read TGTGCCAGCAGCTTGGGCAGCAAAAGCTACGAGCAGTACTTC.

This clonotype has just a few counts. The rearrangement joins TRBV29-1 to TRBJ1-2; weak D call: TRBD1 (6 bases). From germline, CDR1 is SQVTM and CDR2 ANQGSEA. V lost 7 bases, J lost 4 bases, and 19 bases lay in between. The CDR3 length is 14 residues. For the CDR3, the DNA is TGCAGCGGATCCGACAGGAGTCGGAGCTATGGCTACACCTTC. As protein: CSGSDRSRSYGYTF.

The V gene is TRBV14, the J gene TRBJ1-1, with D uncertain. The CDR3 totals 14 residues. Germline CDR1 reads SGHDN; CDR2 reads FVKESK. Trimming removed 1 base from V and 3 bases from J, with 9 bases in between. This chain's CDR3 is CASSQVLGYTEAFF. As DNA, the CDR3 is TGTGCCAGCAGCCAAGTTCTGGGGTACACTGAAGCTTTCTTT.

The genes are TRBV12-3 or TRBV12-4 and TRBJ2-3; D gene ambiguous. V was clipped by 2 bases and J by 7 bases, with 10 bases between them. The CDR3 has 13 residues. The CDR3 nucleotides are TGTGCCAGCAGTTTAAAAGCGCGGAATACGCAGTATTTT. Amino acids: CASSLKARNTQYF.

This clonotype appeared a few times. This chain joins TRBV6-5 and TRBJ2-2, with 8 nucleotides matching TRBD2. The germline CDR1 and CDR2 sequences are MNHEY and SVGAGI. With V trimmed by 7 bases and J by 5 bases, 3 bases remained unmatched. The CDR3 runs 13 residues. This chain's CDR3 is CASTRLATGELFF. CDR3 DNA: TGTGCCAGCACCCGACTAGCGACCGGGGAGCTGTTTTTT.

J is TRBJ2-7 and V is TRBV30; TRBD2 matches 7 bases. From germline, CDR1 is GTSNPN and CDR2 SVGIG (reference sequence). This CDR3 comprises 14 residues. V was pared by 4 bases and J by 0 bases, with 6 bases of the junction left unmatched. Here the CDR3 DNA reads TGTGCCTGGAAGATCGGGGACTACTCCTACGAGCAGTACTTC. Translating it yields CAWKIGDYSYEQYF.

The CDR3 sequence is CASSYSSFDISNQPQHF. For the CDR3, the DNA is TGTGCCAGCAGTTACTCTAGTTTCGATATTAGCAATCAGCCCCAGCATTTT. The chain couples TRBV6-2 or TRBV6-3 to TRBJ1-5; D unresolved. The germline V and J ends were trimmed by 0 bases and 0 bases, with 12 bases remaining between them. Germline V gene lookup returns CDR1 MNHEY and CDR2 SVGEGT. The CDR3 length is 17 residues.

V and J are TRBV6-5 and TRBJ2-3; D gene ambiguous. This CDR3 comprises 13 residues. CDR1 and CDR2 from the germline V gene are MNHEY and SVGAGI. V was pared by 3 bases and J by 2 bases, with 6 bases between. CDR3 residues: CASSYTLTDTQYF. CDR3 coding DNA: TGTGCCAGCAGTTATACCCTCACAGATACGCAGTATTTT.

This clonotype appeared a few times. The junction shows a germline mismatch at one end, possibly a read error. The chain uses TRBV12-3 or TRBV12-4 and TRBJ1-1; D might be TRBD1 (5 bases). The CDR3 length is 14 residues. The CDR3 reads CASRDSRVNTEALF. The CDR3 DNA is TGTGCCAGCAGAGATTCCAGGGTGAACACTGAAGCTCTCTTT.